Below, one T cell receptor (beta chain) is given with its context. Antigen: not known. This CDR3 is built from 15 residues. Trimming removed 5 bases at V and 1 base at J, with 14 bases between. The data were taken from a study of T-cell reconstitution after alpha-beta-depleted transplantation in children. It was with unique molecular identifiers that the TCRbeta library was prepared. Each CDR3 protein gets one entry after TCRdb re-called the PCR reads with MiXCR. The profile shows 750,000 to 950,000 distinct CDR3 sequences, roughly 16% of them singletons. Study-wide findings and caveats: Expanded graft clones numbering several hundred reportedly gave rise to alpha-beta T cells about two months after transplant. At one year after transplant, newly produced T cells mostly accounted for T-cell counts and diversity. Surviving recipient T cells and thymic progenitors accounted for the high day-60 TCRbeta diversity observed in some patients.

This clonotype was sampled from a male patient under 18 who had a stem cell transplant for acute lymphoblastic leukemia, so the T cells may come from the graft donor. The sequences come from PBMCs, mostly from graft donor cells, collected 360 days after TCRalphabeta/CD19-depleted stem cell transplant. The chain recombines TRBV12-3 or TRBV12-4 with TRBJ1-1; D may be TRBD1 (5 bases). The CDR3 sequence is CASSLTQVPNTEAFF. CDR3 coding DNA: TGTGCCAGCAGTCTTACACAGGTCCCGAACACTGAAGCTTTCTTT.